This entry describes one T cell receptor (beta chain). These data belong to a study of blood T cell repertoires in COVID-19. Turning to the study itself: Sample material is recorded as cDNA or gDNA derived from T cells, B-cell-depleted T cells, or PBMCs.

TCRdb's copy holds only in-frame clones and misses some; the assay was immunoSEQ multiplex PCR. Among under 450,000 clones listed, roughly four fifths were seen once. Participants had their cohort set by participant-reported clinical history. The length of the CDR3 is 14 residues. V was clipped by 4 bases and J by 1 base; unmatched bases: 2. From germline, CDR1 is SGHTS and CDR2 YDEGEE. The sequence was obtained from a woman aged 50 to 60 who had recovered from COVID-19. The sample comprised PBMCs or T cells enriched from blood (not recorded which). V usage is TRBV5-8 and J usage is TRBJ2-7; 10 bases map to TRBD1. The CDR3 is CASSRDRGSYEQYF. The CDR3 DNA follows: TGTGCCAGCAGCCGGGACAGGGGTTCCTACGAGCAGTACTTC. Using reference TRBV5-8 and TRBJ2-7 for the parts outside the CDR3, the full variable domain is EAGVTQSPTHLIKTRGQQATLRCSPISGHTSVYWYQQALGLGLQFLLWYDEGEERNRGNFPPRFSGRQFPNYSSELNVNALELEDSALYLCASSRDRGSYEQYFGPGTRLTVT.